Listed below are T cell receptor beta chains from one sample, sequenced in a study of a mutant IDH1 vaccine in newly diagnosed glioma. Their target antigens are unknown. The assay was immunoSEQ multiplex PCR, and TCRdb's table has in-frame clones only and misses some. Counted here are tens of thousands of clones, more than 85% occurring once; the ten biggest clones make up approximately 2%. This sample comprised PBMCs, obtained from a glioma patient whose treatment included an IDH1 peptide vaccine. All receptors derive from a man younger than 40 with glioma. Each CDR3 is given with its conserved first and last residue. Each record gives: V gene, D gene, J gene, clone size, CDR3 protein, CDR3 DNA. The D gene is left open where the match is weak. Size tells how often a clone was seen (once, few, many) or the class of an expanded clone, and some rows leave it out.

>TRBV5-4|.|TRBJ2-5|.
CASSAIVDGETQYF
TGTGCCAGCAGCGCTATTGTGGACGGAGAGACCCAGTACTTC
>TRBV19|.|TRBJ2-2|.
CASSIVRNTGELFF
TGTGCCAGTAGTATTGTCCGGAACACCGGGGAGCTGTTTTTT
>TRBV5-5|TRBD1|TRBJ2-7|.
CASSQQGPSYEQYF
TGTGCCAGCAGCCAACAGGGGCCTTCCTACGAGCAGTACTTC
>TRBV4-2|.|TRBJ2-7|.
CASSQAGGASYEQYF
TGTGCCAGCAGCCAAGCAGGAGGGGCCTCCTACGAGCAGTACTTC
>TRBV9|.|TRBJ1-2|.
CASSGRDYGYTF
TGTGCCAGCAGCGGGAGGGACTATGGCTACACCTTC
>TRBV27|.|TRBJ2-1|.
CASSLRVGFYNEQFF
TGTGCCAGCAGTTTACGGGTAGGGTTCTACAATGAGCAGTTCTTC
>TRBV28|.|TRBJ2-7|.
CASSARTFLYEQYF
TGTGCCAGCAGTGCCCGGACATTCCTCTACGAGCAGTACTTC
>TRBV29-1|.|TRBJ2-3|.
CSVDGLPRGYF
TGCAGCGTTGATGGCCTCCCCAGGGGGTATTTT
>TRBV14|.|TRBJ1-2|few
CASSRVNYGYTF
TGTGCCAGCAGCCGGGTTAACTATGGCTACACCTTC
>TRBV2|.|TRBJ1-2|.
CASSPGTYGYTF
TGTGCCAGCAGCCCAGGGACCTATGGCTACACCTTC
>TRBV5-5|.|TRBJ1-2|.
CASSLAGFPRGYTF
TGTGCCAGCAGCTTGGCTGGTTTCCCCAGGGGCTACACCTTC
>TRBV6-6|.|TRBJ1-3|.
CASSLSGVAGNTIYF
TGTGCCAGCAGTTTGTCAGGAGTCGCAGGAAACACCATATATTTT
>TRBV9|.|TRBJ2-7|.
CASSVDPTGNPLDEQYF
TGTGCCAGCAGCGTTGACCCGACAGGAAATCCCCTCGACGAGCAGTACTTC
>TRBV6-6|.|TRBJ2-4|.
CASSQLAKNIQYF
TGTGCCAGCAGTCAACTAGCCAAAAACATTCAGTACTTC
>TRBV7-2|.|TRBJ2-7|.
CASSLVATYEQYF
TGTGCCAGCAGCTTAGTGGCGACCTACGAGCAGTACTTC
>TRBV7-9|TRBD2|TRBJ2-1|.
CASRLTRTSGYNEQFF
TGTGCCAGCAGACTCACACGGACTAGTGGCTACAATGAGCAGTTCTTC
>TRBV6-1|TRBD1|TRBJ1-2|.
CASSGQGDYGYTF
TGTGCCAGCAGTGGGCAGGGGGACTATGGCTACACCTTC
>TRBV27|.|TRBJ2-7|.
CASNLVPFGEQYF
TGTGCCAGCAACCTGGTTCCTTTCGGAGAGCAGTACTTC
>TRBV4-2|.|TRBJ2-7|.
CASSQDMGGRAYEQYF
TGTGCCAGCAGCCAAGATATGGGAGGAAGGGCCTACGAGCAGTACTTC
>TRBV7-9|TRBD1|TRBJ1-1|.
CASSLRQGIDTEAFF
TGTGCCAGCAGCTTAAGACAGGGTATTGACACTGAAGCTTTCTTT
>TRBV27|.|TRBJ1-6|.
CASSLGGNSPLHF
TGTGCCAGCAGTTTGGGCGGTAATTCACCCCTCCACTTT
>TRBV27|TRBD1|TRBJ2-3|.
CASSRDSRGGDTQYF
TGTGCCAGCAGTCGGGACAGCAGAGGTGGGGATACGCAGTATTTT
>TRBV5-1|TRBD2|TRBJ2-1|.
CASSRGLAGVYNEQFF
TGCGCCAGCAGCAGGGGACTAGCGGGGGTCTACAATGAGCAGTTCTTC
>TRBV27|.|TRBJ1-2|.
CASSLRRGHPYGYTF
TGTGCCAGCAGTTTGCGTAGGGGACACCCCTATGGCTACACCTTC
>TRBV6-5|.|TRBJ2-2|once
CASSYGAGVGELFF
TGTGCCAGCAGTTATGGTGCAGGGGTCGGGGAGCTGTTTTTT
>TRBV7-2|.|TRBJ1-2|.
CASSASVRAGYGYTF
TGTGCCAGCAGCGCCTCAGTCAGGGCCGGCTATGGCTACACCTTC
>TRBV6-5|TRBD1|TRBJ1-2|.
CASSRVGTDGYTF
TGTGCCAGCAGTAGGGTCGGGACAGATGGCTACACCTTC
>TRBV6-5|.|TRBJ2-1|.
CASSYGGPKFYNEQFF
TGTGCCAGCAGTTACGGCGGGCCGAAGTTCTACAATGAGCAGTTCTTC
>TRBV5-4|TRBD2|TRBJ2-1|.
CASSSRLDSGTAFYEQFF
TGTGCCAGCAGCTCCCGCTTAGATAGCGGGACTGCGTTCTATGAGCAGTTCTTC
>TRBV20-1|.|TRBJ2-3|.
CSARKADTQYF
TGCAGTGCTAGGAAGGCAGATACGCAGTATTTT
>TRBV11-1|.|TRBJ2-2|.
CASSLVSWSGELFF
TGTGCCAGCAGCTTAGTCTCTTGGTCCGGGGAGCTGTTTTTT
>TRBV12-5|.|TRBJ2-3|.
CASGLDKLTDTQYF
TGTGCTAGTGGTTTAGACAAACTCACAGATACGCAGTATTTT